This TCR beta chain was identified during a study of shared clonotypes between healthy human individuals. In the naive CD8 group, cells lacked CD45RO and were positively selected for CCR7, so terminally differentiated effector memory CD45RA+ cells were left out. This table comes from immunoSEQ multiplex PCR, and its TCRdb copy is limited to in-frame clones, with some not included. The sample holds about 580,000 clones, about 98% seen once. The study's findings and limits: What naive subsets generally showed was a larger estimated richness than memory subsets showed.

The germline gives CDR1 SGHVS, CDR2 FQNEAQ. The CDR3 has 20 residues. J was trimmed by 2 bases and V by 4 bases; bases with no gene match: 22. Note on this clone: Antigen specificity is unknown.

The TCR was taken from a young man in good health. The chain is built from TRBV7-8 and TRBJ2-5; 7 bases fit TRBD1. The sequenced sample consisted of naive CD8+ T cells sorted from blood. The CDR3 reads CASSSSTLTGIPVSQETQYF. CDR3 coding DNA: TGTGCCAGCAGCTCCTCCACACTGACAGGGATCCCAGTCTCGCAAGAGACCCAGTACTTC.